These T cell receptor beta chains were read from a single sample in a study of T cell repertoires in aging, cancer and after chemotherapy. TCRdb independently ran MiXCR on the multiplex PCR reads; one entry per CDR3 protein. The sample carries approximately 1,500 distinct CDR3 sequences, roughly 30% recorded once. The sequencing sample was made of blood. The receptors stem from a human donor with a solid tumor. Each CDR3 is given with its conserved first and last residue. D genes are given only for firm matches. Clone size, where shown, is once, few, many, or a class for clones that have expanded.

size	V	D	J	DNA	CDR3
-	TRBV20-1	TRBD1	TRBJ2-2	TGCAGTGCTAGAGATCACGGGACAGGCGACGCCGGGGAGCTGTTTTTT	CSARDHGTGDAGELFF
-	TRBV4-2	-	TRBJ1-5	TGTGCCAGCAGCCAAGACAAGGGGGGTCAGCCCCAGCATTTT	CASSQDKGGQPQHF
-	TRBV10-3	-	TRBJ2-1	TGTGCCATCAGTCCAGCCTACGAGCAGTTCTTC	CAISPAYEQFF
large	TRBV29-1	-	TRBJ2-3	TGCAGCGGGGGACACCGCACAGATACGCAGTATTTT	CSGGHRTDTQYF
few	TRBV18	-	TRBJ2-5	TGTGCCAGCTCACCAAGGACAGTGGATGAGACCCAGTACTTC	CASSPRTVDETQYF
medium-sized	TRBV15	-	TRBJ2-5	TGTGCCACCAGCAGAGACGGAAGCTTCAGATGGGAGACCCAGTACTTC	CATSRDGSFRWETQYF
large	TRBV30	-	TRBJ2-3	TGTGCCTGGAGTGGGGGTCTCACAGATACGCAGTATTTT	CAWSGGLTDTQYF
-	TRBV6-1	-	TRBJ1-2	TGTGCCAGCAGTGAAGCTTTGGTCACCAACTATGGCTACACCTTC	CASSEALVTNYGYTF
-	TRBV5-8	-	TRBJ1-2	TGTGCCAGCAGCCACAGGGATAGGGCTAACTATGGCTACACCTTC	CASSHRDRANYGYTF
medium-sized	TRBV19	-	TRBJ2-5	TGTGCCAGCTCGGATTTGGAGACCCAGTACTTC	CASSDLETQYF
-	TRBV6-5	TRBD2	TRBJ2-3	TGTGCCAGCGTGACTAGCGGGAGGTCAGATACGCAGTATTTT	CASVTSGRSDTQYF